The rows below give T cell receptor beta chains drawn from one sample of a study of early T cells in non-severe SARS-CoV-2 infection. One entry per CDR3 protein, called by TCRdb with MiXCR from the 5' RACE reads. The sample shows about 40,000 distinct CDR3 sequences, over 4% of them seen only once. Specimen: whole blood. These receptors came from an adult who was a healthcare worker with PCR-confirmed SARS-CoV-2 infection or an uninfected control (not recorded which). Both conserved end residues are trimmed from each CDR3.

v_gene: TRBV9
j_gene: TRBJ1-6
CDR3aa: ASSPQGDRLSPLH

v_gene: TRBV2
j_gene: TRBJ2-2
CDR3aa: ASSGMLTTGELF

v_gene: TRBV6-5
j_gene: TRBJ1-1
CDR3aa: ASSYSGAMNTEAF

v_gene: TRBV28
j_gene: TRBJ2-7
CDR3aa: ASRVGQLYEQY

v_gene: TRBV12-2
j_gene: TRBJ2-1
CDR3aa: ASRLGAPNEQF

v_gene: TRBV4-3
j_gene: TRBJ1-2
CDR3aa: ASSQAVTGLNYGYT

v_gene: TRBV12-3/TRBV12-4
j_gene: TRBJ1-2
CDR3aa: ATVGGNSHGYT

v_gene: TRBV29-1
j_gene: TRBJ2-3
CDR3aa: SVVTSLDTQY

v_gene: TRBV6-2/TRBV6-3
j_gene: TRBJ2-3
CDR3aa: ASSYLQGRLDTQY

v_gene: TRBV20-1
j_gene: TRBJ2-1
CDR3aa: SARGYTGLTSGTYNEQF

v_gene: TRBV12-3/TRBV12-4
j_gene: TRBJ1-3
CDR3aa: ASSFHFDGNTIY

v_gene: TRBV2
j_gene: TRBJ2-1
CDR3aa: ASRATSGSSNEQF

v_gene: TRBV2
j_gene: TRBJ2-3
CDR3aa: ASSARTGGTDTQY

v_gene: TRBV5-1
j_gene: TRBJ2-5
CDR3aa: ASSLEYGRQETQY

v_gene: TRBV28
j_gene: TRBJ2-2
CDR3aa: ASSPAEIPGGGTGELF

v_gene: TRBV6-2/TRBV6-3
j_gene: TRBJ1-1
CDR3aa: ASSAPGLQNEAF

v_gene: TRBV11-2
j_gene: TRBJ2-7
CDR3aa: ASRAGAGEQY

v_gene: TRBV18
j_gene: TRBJ2-7
CDR3aa: ASSPGRRYEQY

v_gene: TRBV12-3/TRBV12-4
j_gene: TRBJ1-2
CDR3aa: ASSFSNNYGYT

v_gene: TRBV7-2
j_gene: TRBJ1-3
CDR3aa: ASSPRQGTGNTIY

v_gene: TRBV25-1
j_gene: TRBJ2-1
CDR3aa: ASSGGGSSSYNEQF

v_gene: TRBV12-3/TRBV12-4
j_gene: TRBJ1-5
CDR3aa: ASSFFTDQPQH

v_gene: TRBV29-1
j_gene: TRBJ2-1
CDR3aa: SVLPGTGGEQF

v_gene: TRBV3-1
j_gene: TRBJ2-1
CDR3aa: ASSQEGQGRNEQF

v_gene: TRBV7-3
j_gene: TRBJ2-5
CDR3aa: ASSAGLIETQY

v_gene: TRBV10-3
j_gene: TRBJ2-7
CDR3aa: AISESEGLAGGHEQY

v_gene: TRBV7-9
j_gene: TRBJ2-1
CDR3aa: ASSSDQEQQF

v_gene: TRBV6-1
j_gene: TRBJ1-5
CDR3aa: ASSEISNQPQH

v_gene: TRBV7-9
j_gene: TRBJ2-2
CDR3aa: ASQGQGVAGELF

v_gene: TRBV10-2
j_gene: TRBJ1-1
CDR3aa: AIFADTEAF

v_gene: TRBV11-2
j_gene: TRBJ2-7
CDR3aa: ASSLDGGEGHEQY

v_gene: TRBV6-5
j_gene: TRBJ1-3
CDR3aa: ASGAGPGSTGNTIY

v_gene: TRBV24-1
j_gene: TRBJ2-3
CDR3aa: ATNHAGGPTDTQY

v_gene: TRBV6-5
j_gene: TRBJ1-1
CDR3aa: ASSYSGTTEAF

v_gene: TRBV7-6
j_gene: TRBJ1-2
CDR3aa: ASSSEIQGANYGYT

v_gene: TRBV27
j_gene: TRBJ2-1
CDR3aa: ASSREMGSYNEQF

v_gene: TRBV10-3
j_gene: TRBJ2-5
CDR3aa: AISERGTSFMQETQY

v_gene: TRBV29-1
j_gene: TRBJ1-1
CDR3aa: SVQQGWTTEAF

v_gene: TRBV5-6
j_gene: TRBJ2-2
CDR3aa: ASSVPGTLIIGELF

v_gene: TRBV20-1
j_gene: TRBJ2-4
CDR3aa: SARDWERLAKNIQY

v_gene: TRBV24-1
j_gene: TRBJ2-5
CDR3aa: ATSDPTSEQETQY

v_gene: TRBV11-2
j_gene: TRBJ2-7
CDR3aa: ASSLVGRYEQY

v_gene: TRBV14
j_gene: TRBJ2-7
CDR3aa: ASSQAGGAYEQY

v_gene: TRBV2
j_gene: TRBJ1-4
CDR3aa: ASSVRGSSEKLF

v_gene: TRBV6-2/TRBV6-3
j_gene: TRBJ1-1
CDR3aa: ASSGGRGWAPMNTEAF

v_gene: TRBV19
j_gene: TRBJ2-6
CDR3aa: ASSMTSYSGANVLT

v_gene: TRBV7-2
j_gene: TRBJ2-1
CDR3aa: ASSPQWGTEQF

v_gene: TRBV25-1
j_gene: TRBJ2-7
CDR3aa: ASKGLPDEQY

v_gene: TRBV28
j_gene: TRBJ2-7
CDR3aa: ASSFPTPYEQY

v_gene: TRBV6-2/TRBV6-3
j_gene: TRBJ2-1
CDR3aa: ASRPLTGPASSYNEQF

v_gene: TRBV27
j_gene: TRBJ2-3
CDR3aa: ASRTGGTGTDTQY

v_gene: TRBV7-9
j_gene: TRBJ1-1
CDR3aa: ASSLGRTMMNTEAF

v_gene: TRBV20-1
j_gene: TRBJ2-1
CDR3aa: SAPGLAGVGMGEQF

v_gene: TRBV6-2/TRBV6-3
j_gene: TRBJ1-1
CDR3aa: ASSHRAEAF

v_gene: TRBV4-3
j_gene: TRBJ1-4
CDR3aa: ASSQDWGGSEKLF

v_gene: TRBV19
j_gene: TRBJ2-3
CDR3aa: ASSGPGEGTDTQY